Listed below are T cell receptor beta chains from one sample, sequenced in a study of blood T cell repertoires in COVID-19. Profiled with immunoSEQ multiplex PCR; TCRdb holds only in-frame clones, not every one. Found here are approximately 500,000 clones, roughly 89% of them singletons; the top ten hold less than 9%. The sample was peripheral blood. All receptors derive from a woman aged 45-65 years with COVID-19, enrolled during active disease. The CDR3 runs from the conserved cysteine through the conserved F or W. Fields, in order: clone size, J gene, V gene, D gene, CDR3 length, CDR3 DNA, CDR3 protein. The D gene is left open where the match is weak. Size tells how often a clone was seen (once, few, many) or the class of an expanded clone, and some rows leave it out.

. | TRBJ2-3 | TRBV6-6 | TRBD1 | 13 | TGTGCCACCAGGGACAGCGCCACAGATACGCAGTATTTT | CATRDSATDTQYF
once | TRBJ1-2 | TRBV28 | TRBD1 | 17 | TGTGCCAGCAGTCCCCCCCCCGGGACAGGAGAATCCTATGGCTACACCTTC | CASSPPPGTGESYGYTF
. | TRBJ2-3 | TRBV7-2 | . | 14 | TGTGCCAGCAGCCTGCTGGCGGCGGGGGATACGCAGTATTTT | CASSLLAAGDTQYF
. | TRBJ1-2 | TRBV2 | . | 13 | TGTGCCAGGGCGGTACTAGGGCTTCCGGGCTACACCTTC | CARAVLGLPGYTF
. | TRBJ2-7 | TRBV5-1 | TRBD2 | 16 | TGCGCCAGCAGCTTCTCTAGCGGGGGCCTAACCTACGAGCAGTACTTC | CASSFSSGGLTYEQYF
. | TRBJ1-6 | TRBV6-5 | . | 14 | TGTGCCAGCAGTTTCGACAGCTATAATTCACCCCTCCACTTT | CASSFDSYNSPLHF
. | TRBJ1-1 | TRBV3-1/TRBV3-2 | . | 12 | TGTGCCAGCAGCCATACCAGGACTGAAGCTTTCTTT | CASSHTRTEAFF
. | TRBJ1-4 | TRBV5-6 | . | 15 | TGTGCCAGCAGCCCCTGGGGCAGGGCTACTGAAAAACTGTTTTTT | CASSPWGRATEKLFF
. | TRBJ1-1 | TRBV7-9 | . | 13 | TGTGCCAGCAGCCCCCCCAGGGAAACTGAAGCTTTCTTT | CASSPPRETEAFF
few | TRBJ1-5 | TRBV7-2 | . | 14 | TGTGCCAGCAGCTTTCAAGGACTCAATCAGCCCCAGCATTTT | CASSFQGLNQPQHF
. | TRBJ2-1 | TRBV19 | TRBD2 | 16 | TGTGCCAGTAGTATACTCTCGGGGGGGGCCACCAATGAGCAGTTCTTC | CASSILSGGATNEQFF
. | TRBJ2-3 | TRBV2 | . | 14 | TGTGCCAGCAGTGTCCGAGGAGCCACAGATACGCAGTATTTT | CASSVRGATDTQYF
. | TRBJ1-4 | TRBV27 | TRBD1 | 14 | TGTGCCAGCAGTCCCAGGGGGGCAGGAGAAAAACTGTTTTTT | CASSPRGAGEKLFF
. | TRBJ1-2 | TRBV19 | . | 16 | TGTGCCAGTAGTATCCGAGGACAGCCATCTAACTATGGCTACACCTTC | CASSIRGQPSNYGYTF
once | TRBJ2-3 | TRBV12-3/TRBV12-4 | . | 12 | TGTGCCAGCAGCCAAAGCACAGATACGCAGTATTTT | CASSQSTDTQYF
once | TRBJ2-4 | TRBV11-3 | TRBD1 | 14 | TGTGCCAGCAGCTTAGGGGGACAGAAAAACATTCAGTACTTC | CASSLGGQKNIQYF
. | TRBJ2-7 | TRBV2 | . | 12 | TGTGCCAGCAGGTTGAGCTCCTACGAGCAGTACTTC | CASRLSSYEQYF
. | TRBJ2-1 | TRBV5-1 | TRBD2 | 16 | TGCGCCAGCAGCTCCGGAGGGACTAGCGCATACAATGAGCAGTTCTTC | CASSSGGTSAYNEQFF
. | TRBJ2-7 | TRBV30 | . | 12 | TGTGCCTGGAGTGGGACATCCTACGAGCAGTACTTC | CAWSGTSYEQYF
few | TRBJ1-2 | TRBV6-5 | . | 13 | TGTGCCAGCAGTTACGCAGGGGACTATGGCTACACCTTC | CASSYAGDYGYTF
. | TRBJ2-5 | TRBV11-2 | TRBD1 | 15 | TGTGCCAGCAGCCCGGTGACAGGGTCTTTGGAGACCCAGTACTTC | CASSPVTGSLETQYF
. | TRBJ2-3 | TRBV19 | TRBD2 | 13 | TGTGCCAGTAAAACCTGGGAGGGAGATACGCAGTATTTT | CASKTWEGDTQYF
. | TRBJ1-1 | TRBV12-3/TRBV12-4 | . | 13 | TGTGCCAGCAGTATCACCAGGGACACTGAAGCTTTCTTT | CASSITRDTEAFF
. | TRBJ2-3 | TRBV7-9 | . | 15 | TGTGCCAGCACCAGTTTGCAGGGCTCCCCCGGTACGCAGTATTTT | CASTSLQGSPGTQYF
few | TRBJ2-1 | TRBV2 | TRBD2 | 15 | TGTGCCAGCAGTGACTTGGGAGGGAGCTTCAGAGAGCAGTTCTTC | CASSDLGGSFREQFF
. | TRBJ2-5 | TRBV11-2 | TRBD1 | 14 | TGTGCCAGCAGCCCCCGGGACAGAGTAGAGACCCAGTACTTC | CASSPRDRVETQYF
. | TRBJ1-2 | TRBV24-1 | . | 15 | TGTGCCACCAGTGACCCAGGTACGACGTTCTATGGCTACACCTTC | CATSDPGTTFYGYTF
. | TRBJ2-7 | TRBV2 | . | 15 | TGTGCCAGCAGTCGGGAAGCTAATGTTGCCAGCGAGCAGTACTTC | CASSREANVASEQYF
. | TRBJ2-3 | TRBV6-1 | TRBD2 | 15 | TGTGCCAGCATCCATAGCGGGGGGAACACAGATACGCAGTATTTT | CASIHSGGNTDTQYF
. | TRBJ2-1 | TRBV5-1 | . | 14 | TGCGCCAGCAGCTATGGGGAGACCCGCGGTGAGCAGTTCTTC | CASSYGETRGEQFF
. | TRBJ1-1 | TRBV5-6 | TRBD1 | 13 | TGTGCCAGCAGCCCAGGGGGGCACACTGAAGCTTTCTTT | CASSPGGHTEAFF
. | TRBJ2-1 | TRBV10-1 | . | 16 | TGCGCCAGCAGTGACCCCGGCGGCGGTTCCTACAATGAGCAGTTCTTC | CASSDPGGGSYNEQFF
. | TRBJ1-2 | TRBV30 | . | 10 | TGTGCCCTTCGACGGGAAGGCTACACCTTC | CALRREGYTF
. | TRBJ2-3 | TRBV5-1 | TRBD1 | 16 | TGCGCCAGCAGCTTGGGGACAGGGGTTACCACAGATACGCAGTATTTT | CASSLGTGVTTDTQYF
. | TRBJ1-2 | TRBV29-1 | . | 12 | TGCAGCGATCACTGGGGGGGGCATGGCTACACCTTC | CSDHWGGHGYTF
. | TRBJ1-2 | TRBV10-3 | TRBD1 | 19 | TGTGCCATCAGTGAGTCAGCCTTCCGCTACGGGACAGGGAAGAGAAGCTACACCTTC | CAISESAFRYGTGKRSYTF
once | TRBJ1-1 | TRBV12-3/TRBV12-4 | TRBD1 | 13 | TGTGCCAGCGGGACAGACATGAACACTGAAGCTTTCTTT | CASGTDMNTEAFF
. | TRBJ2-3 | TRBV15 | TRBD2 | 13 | TGTGCCACCCGGGGGGGCCGGACAGATACGCAGTATTTT | CATRGGRTDTQYF
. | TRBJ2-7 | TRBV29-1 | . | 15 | TGCAGCGTTGAAGTAGGGGGACGGTGGCCCTACGAGCAGTACTTC | CSVEVGGRWPYEQYF
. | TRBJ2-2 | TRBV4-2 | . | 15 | TGTGCCAGCAGCCAAGATCCGAGGGGGATCGGGGAGCTGTTTTTT | CASSQDPRGIGELFF
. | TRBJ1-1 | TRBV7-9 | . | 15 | TGTGCCAGCAGCTTATTGTCAGGCGTGAACACTGAAGCTTTCTTT | CASSLLSGVNTEAFF
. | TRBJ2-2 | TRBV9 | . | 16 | TGTGCCAGCAGCACCGGGACTGGGGCTAGCACCGGGGAGCTGTTTTTT | CASSTGTGASTGELFF
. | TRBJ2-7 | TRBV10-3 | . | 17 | TGTGCCATCAGTGAGCGGGCGACTCGGACGGGAACCTACGAGCAGTACTTC | CAISERATRTGTYEQYF
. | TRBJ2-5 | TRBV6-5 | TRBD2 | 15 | TGTGCCAGCAGCTCCCTAGCGGGGGTAGGGGAGACCCAGTACTTC | CASSSLAGVGETQYF
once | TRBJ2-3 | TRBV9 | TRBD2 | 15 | TGTGCCAGCACCCCCGGGGGGGCCTTCGGAGATACGCAGTATTTT | CASTPGGAFGDTQYF
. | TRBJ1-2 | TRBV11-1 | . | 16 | TGTGCCAGCAGCTCTGTCACAGGAAGCACTAACTATGGCTACACCTTC | CASSSVTGSTNYGYTF
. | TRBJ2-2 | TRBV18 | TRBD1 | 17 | TGTGCCAGCTCACCGAGGGGACAGGGGGCGAGCACCGGGGAGCTGTTTTTT | CASSPRGQGASTGELFF
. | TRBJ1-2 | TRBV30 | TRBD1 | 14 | TGTGCCTGGAGGTTACGGGGACAGGGGAACGGCTACACCTTC | CAWRLRGQGNGYTF
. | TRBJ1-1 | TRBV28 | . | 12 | TGTGCCAGCACGGGGGGTCGGACTGAAGCTTTCTTT | CASTGGRTEAFF
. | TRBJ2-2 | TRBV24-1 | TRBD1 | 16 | TGTGCCACCAGTGGTGGGACAGGGGCGGGCACCGGGGAGCTGTTTTTT | CATSGGTGAGTGELFF
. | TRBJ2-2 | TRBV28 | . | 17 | TGTGCCAGCAGTTACCCCGACAGGTTTGCGAACACCGGGGAGCTGTTTTTT | CASSYPDRFANTGELFF
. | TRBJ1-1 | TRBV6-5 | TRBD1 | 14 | TGTGCCAGCACCACCTACAGGGGGGGGACTGAAGCTTTCTTT | CASTTYRGGTEAFF
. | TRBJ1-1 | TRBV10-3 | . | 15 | TGTGCCATCAGTGACATTCGCCAGGGGAGCACTGAAGCTTTCTTT | CAISDIRQGSTEAFF
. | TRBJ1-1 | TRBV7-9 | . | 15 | TGTGCCAGCAGCTCCTCCCGGGGGGCGAACACTGAAGCTTTCTTT | CASSSSRGANTEAFF
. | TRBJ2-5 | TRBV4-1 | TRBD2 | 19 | TGCGCCAGCAGCCAAGAACCCGGGACTAGCGGGGTACTTAGGGAGACCCAGTACTTC | CASSQEPGTSGVLRETQYF